This T cell receptor (beta chain) was observed in a study of T-cell reconstitution after alpha-beta-depleted transplantation in children. Germline V gene data show CDR1 as ENHRY and CDR2 as SYGVKD. V was clipped by 3 bases and J by 4 bases, with 15 bases between them. The length of the CDR3 is 15 residues. This clonotype was counted ten times or more. As it was prepared, the TCRbeta library received unique molecular identifiers. TCRdb processed the PCR reads anew with MiXCR; each CDR3 protein has one entry. The data hold over 150,000 distinct CDR3 sequences, with about 6.3% observed a single time. The sequence was collected from a human donor who donated a stem cell graft to a child with Wiskott-Aldrich syndrome. The chain has TRBV10-3 and TRBJ2-5, with D possibly matching TRBD1 (5 bases). The sample consisted of PBMCs from the stem cell graft donor, taken from the stem cell graft. The CDR3 DNA follows: TGTGCCATCAGTGATTCCCGGCAGGGCGGAGAGACCCAGTACTTC. Translating it yields CAISDSRQGGETQYF.